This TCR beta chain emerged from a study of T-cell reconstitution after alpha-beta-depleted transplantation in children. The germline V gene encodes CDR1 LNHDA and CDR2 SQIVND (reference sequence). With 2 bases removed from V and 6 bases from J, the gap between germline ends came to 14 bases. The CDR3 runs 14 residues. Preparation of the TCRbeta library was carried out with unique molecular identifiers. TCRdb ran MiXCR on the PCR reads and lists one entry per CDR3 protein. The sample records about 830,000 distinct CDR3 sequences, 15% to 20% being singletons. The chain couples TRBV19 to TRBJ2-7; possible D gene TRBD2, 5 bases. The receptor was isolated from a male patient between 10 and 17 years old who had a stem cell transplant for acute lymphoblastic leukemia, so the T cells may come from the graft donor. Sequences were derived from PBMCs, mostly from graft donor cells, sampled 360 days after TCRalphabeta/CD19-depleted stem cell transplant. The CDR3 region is CASSITGSLAEQYF. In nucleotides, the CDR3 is TGTGCCAGTAGTATAACGGGATCCCTAGCCGAGCAGTACTTC. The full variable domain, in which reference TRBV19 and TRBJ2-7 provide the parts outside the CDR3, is DGGITQSPKYLFRKEGQNVTLSCEQNLNHDAMYWYRQDPGQGLRLIYYSQIVNDFQKGDIAEGYSVSREKKESFPLTVTSAQKNPTAFYLCASSITGSLAEQYFGPGTRLTVT.